Each of the 9 T cell receptor beta chains below was sequenced from the same sample in a study of identifying expanded T cells in peripheral blood. Measured with immunoSEQ multiplex PCR; TCRdb has only the in-frame clones, and not every one. The table shows tens of thousands of clones, with approximately 85% occurring only once. Sample: blood. These receptors were obtained from a person aged 18 to 75 in good health.

The V and J genes are TRBV29-1 and TRBJ2-4; TRBD1 agrees at 8 bases. The length of the CDR3 is 14 residues. V shed 7 bases, J shed 8 bases, and the junction held 13 bases outside the gene matches. Germline CDR1 is SQVTM and CDR2 is ANQGSEA. CDR3 nucleotides: TGCAGCGCCTCAGTGGGGGCACAGGGGGACATTCAGTACTTC. It codes for CSASVGAQGDIQYF.

The CDR3 nucleotides are TGTGCCAGCAGCTTAGGACGCACAGATACGCAGTATTTT. Translating gives CASSLGRTDTQYF. V usage is TRBV7-7 and J usage is TRBJ2-3, with unresolved D. CDR3 size: 13 residues. Germline values: CDR1 SSHAT, CDR2 FNYEAQ (reference sequence). Trimming removed 1 base from V and 1 base from J, with 3 bases in between.

CDR3 residues: CASSISGGSNGAGANVLTF. DNA for the CDR3: TGTGCCAGTAGTATAAGTGGGGGCTCAAATGGAGCAGGGGCCAACGTCCTGACTTTC. V is TRBV19 and J is TRBJ2-6; tentative D call: TRBD1 (6 bases). CDR3 size: 19 residues. Trimming took 2 bases from V and 4 from J, leaving 21 bases between them. Germline CDR1 is LNHDA and CDR2 is SQIVND (reference sequence).

This sequence joins TRBV10-3 and TRBJ1-1, with D perhaps TRBD1 (6 bases). V was cut by 10 bases and J by 8 bases, with 11 bases left in between. The CDR3 spans 10 residues. The V gene's germline CDR1 is ENHRY and CDR2 SYGVKD. The CDR3 spells CASGDIEAFF. The CDR3 coding sequence is TGTGCCAGCGGGGACATCGAAGCTTTCTTT.

The CDR3 reads CASRWTGYDYGYTF. DNA of the CDR3: TGTGCCAGCAGATGGACAGGGTACGACTATGGCTACACCTTC. V is TRBV4-2 and J is TRBJ1-2; TRBD1 matches at 8 bases. The V gene end was trimmed by 6 bases and the J gene end by 3 bases; junction bases not matched to a gene: 6. Germline loops: CDR1 LGHNA, CDR2 YNFKEQ. CDR3 length: 14 residues.

The rearrangement links TRBV6-1 to TRBJ2-5, with D possibly TRBD2 on 5 matching bases. Germline assignment: CDR1 MNHNS and CDR2 SASEGT. The CDR3 covers 16 residues. V was cut by 1 base and J by 5 bases, with 17 bases left in between. CDR3 coding DNA: TGTGCCAGCAGTGAAGATTCCCGGGGAACTCGGGAGACCCAGTACTTC. Translating it yields CASSEDSRGTRETQYF.

The chain combines TRBV5-1 with TRBJ1-6; 7 bases fit TRBD1. Trimming removed 6 bases from V and 9 bases from J; junction bases left unmatched: 9. Germline-derived CDR1 and CDR2 are SGHRS and YFSETQ. The CDR3 has 14 amino acids. DNA for the CDR3: TGCGCCAGCAAGTCGGGGACAGAGGGTTCACCCCTCCACTTT. It specifies CASKSGTEGSPLHF.

The V call is TRBV6-5, the J call TRBJ1-5, with TRBD1 as a possible D gene (5 bases). Trimming removed 7 bases from V and 10 bases from J, with 17 bases in between. CDR1 and CDR2 (germline): MNHEY, SVGAGI. The CDR3 sequence is 13 residues long. The CDR3 loop is CASNEWGSDPQHF. In DNA, the CDR3 is TGTGCCAGCAACGAGTGGGGGTCCGACCCCCAGCATTTT.

This clone was observed a few times. This chain joins TRBV27 and TRBJ1-3; the D is unclear. The CDR3 is 18 residues long. Germline assignment: CDR1 MNHEY and CDR2 SMNVEV (reference sequence). The germline V and J ends were trimmed by 4 bases and 1 base, with 20 bases remaining between them. CDR3 nucleotide sequence: TGTGCCAGCAGTTGGGCGAGTCCCCGAGGGCTTTCTGGAAACACCATATATTTT. Translated, it gives CASSWASPRGLSGNTIYF.